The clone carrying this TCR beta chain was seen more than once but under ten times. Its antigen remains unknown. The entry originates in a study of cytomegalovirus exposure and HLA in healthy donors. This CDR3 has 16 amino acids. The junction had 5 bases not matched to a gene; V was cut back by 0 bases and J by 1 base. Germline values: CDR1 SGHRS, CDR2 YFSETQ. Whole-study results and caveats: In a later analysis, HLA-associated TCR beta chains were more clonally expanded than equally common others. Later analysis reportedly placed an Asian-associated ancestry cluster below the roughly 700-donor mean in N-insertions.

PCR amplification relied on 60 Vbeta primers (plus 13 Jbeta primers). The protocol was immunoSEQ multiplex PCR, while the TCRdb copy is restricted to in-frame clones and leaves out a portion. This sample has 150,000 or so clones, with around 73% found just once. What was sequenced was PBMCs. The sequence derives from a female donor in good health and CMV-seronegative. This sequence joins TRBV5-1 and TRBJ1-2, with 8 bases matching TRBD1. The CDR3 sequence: CASSLVAGGLNYGYTF. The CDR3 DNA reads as TGCGCCAGCAGCTTGGTTGCAGGGGGCCTTAACTATGGCTACACCTTC.